The 30 T cell receptor beta chains below come from one sample, sequenced in a study of shared clonotypes between healthy human individuals (dated by TCRdb to 2018 to 2021). Libraries were prepared through the immunoSEQ multiplex PCR assay. The table was pulled from immuneACCESS by TCRdb, which kept in-frame rearrangements only. Such tables lose some clones; where checked, under half of the loss comes from unresolved V genes, and the rest has no known cause. The sample table holds more than 2,000,000 clones, of which around 94% were seen once. About 0.13% of the sample is held by the ten biggest clonotypes. Sequencing used naive CD4+ T cells sorted from blood. In light of the paper, this sample's cell subset or site label describes: CD45RA+ positively selected. The receptors derive from a man between 18 and 29 years old in good health.

This sequence joins TRBV7-9 and TRBJ2-3, with no clear D. The CDR3 consists of 11 residues. Germline CDR1 and CDR2: SEHNR and FQNEAQ (reference sequence). The V end was cut by 6 bases, the J end by 8 bases, with 9 bases between. For the CDR3, the DNA is TGTGCCAGCAGTCAGCAGGCTACGCAGTATTTT. It specifies CASSQQATQYF.

The sample holds one count of this clone. The rearrangement joins TRBV18 to TRBJ2-5, with 10 bases that match TRBD2. V trimming: 1 base; J trimming: 3 bases; junction bases outside the gene matches: 11. CDR1 and CDR2 from the germline V gene are KGHSH and LQKENI. The CDR3 sequence is 18 residues long. In DNA, the CDR3 is TGTGCCAGCTCACCACTAGCGGGGGGAAACTCCCGAAAAGAGACCCAGTACTTC. It specifies CASSPLAGGNSRKETQYF.

As to this clone: Other DNA variants within this sample encode the same CDR3. The rearrangement joins TRBV7-6 to TRBJ2-3; the D is unclear. With 2 bases removed from V and 4 bases from J, the gap between germline ends came to 4 bases. CDR1 and CDR2 (germline): SGHVS, FNYEAQ. This CDR3 has 12 amino acids. The CDR3 DNA follows: TGTGCCAGCAGCTTATCGCCAGATACGCAGTATTTT. Translation: CASSLSPDTQYF.

A word on this clone: This same CDR3 is encoded by further DNA sequences in the sample. The chain links TRBV10-3 to TRBJ2-7; possibly TRBD2 for D (5 bases). The V end was cut by 4 bases, the J end by 5 bases, with 6 bases between. This CDR3 spans 11 amino acids. Germline V CDR1 and CDR2: ENHRY, SYGVKD. As DNA, the CDR3 is TGTGCCATCAGTGCCGGGGACGAGCAGTACTTC. Amino acids: CAISAGDEQYF.

This clone was detected once. The chain is built from TRBV7-2 and TRBJ2-2; D not certain. The CDR3 has 15 residues. CDR1 is SGHTA and CDR2 is FQGNSA in the germline V gene. V lost 1 base, J lost 5 bases, and 11 bases lay in between. Here the CDR3 reads CASSLGRAPTGELFF. In DNA form, the CDR3 reads TGTGCCAGCAGCTTAGGTCGAGCGCCGACCGGGGAGCTGTTTTTT.

Regarding this clone: Distinct nucleotide sequences in the sample also encode this CDR3. The chain is built from TRBV5-1 and TRBJ2-7; the D call may be TRBD1 or TRBD2 (5 bases each). Between the trimmed V and J ends, which lost 2 bases and 2 bases, there was a span of 14 bases. CDR1 and CDR2 (germline): SGHRS, YFSETQ. The CDR3 sequence is 15 residues long. The CDR3 sequence: CASSLAGTGTYEQYF. The CDR3 DNA follows: TGCGCCAGCAGCTTAGCCGGGACCGGGACCTACGAGCAGTACTTC.

This clone was recorded once. V and J are TRBV10-2 and TRBJ2-1, with D hard to call. Germline V gives CDR1 WSHSY, CDR2 SAAADI. The CDR3 consists of 11 residues. V was clipped by 7 bases and J by 4 bases, with 5 bases between them. Here the CDR3 DNA reads TGCGCCAGCACGAGGTACAATGAGCAGTTCTTC. It translates to CASTRYNEQFF.

Comment on this clone: The junction and the germline gene differ at one end; a read error may be behind it. The chain has TRBV5-4 and TRBJ2-5, with D hard to call. CDR1 SGHNT and CDR2 YYREEE come from the germline V gene (reference sequence). This CDR3 is built from 13 residues. The CDR3 reads CASRLTVQETQYF. Here the CDR3 DNA reads TGTGCCAGCCGCTTAACAGTTCAAGAGACCCAGTACTTC.

The genes are TRBV30 and TRBJ2-5, with TRBD2 matching 7 bases. This CDR3 contains 13 residues. J gave up 1 base and V 8 bases, and 7 bases lay outside the gene matches. Germline assignment: CDR1 GTSNPN and CDR2 SVGIG (reference sequence). The CDR3 DNA follows: TGTGCCCGGGGGGTAAAGGGCCAAGAGACCCAGTACTTC. Translating it yields CARGVKGQETQYF.

The chain recombines TRBV5-6 with TRBJ2-2, with TRBD1 matching 9 bases. Germline lookup yields CDR1 SGHDT and CDR2 YYEEEE. The length of the CDR3 is 17 residues. Trimming cost V 0 bases and J 0 bases; bases outside gene matches: 3. CDR3 sequence reads: CASSLAGTGPNTGELFF. The CDR3 nucleotides read TGTGCCAGCAGCTTGGCCGGGACAGGGCCGAACACCGGGGAGCTGTTTTTT.

The V and J genes are TRBV11-2 and TRBJ2-5, with D perhaps TRBD1 or TRBD2 (5 bases each). CDR1 is SGHAT, CDR2 FQNNGV, per germline. The CDR3 runs to 11 residues. V dropped 5 bases and J dropped 11 bases, with 12 bases sitting between them. CDR3 sequence reads: CASSTVGEQYF. The CDR3 coding sequence is TGTGCCAGCAGCACAGTGGGGGAGCAGTACTTC.

The rearrangement links TRBV5-1 to TRBJ2-5, with 7 bases fitting TRBD1. Unmatched junction bases numbered 8, after V lost 4 bases and J lost 2 bases. The CDR3 covers 15 residues. Germline V gene lookup returns CDR1 SGHRS and CDR2 YFSETQ. The CDR3 spells CASSPLQGIQETQYF. The CDR3 region has the DNA TGCGCCAGCAGCCCACTACAGGGGATACAAGAGACCCAGTACTTC.

The V gene is TRBV5-1, the J gene TRBJ1-1; TRBD1 is a possible D gene (5 bases). The germline gives CDR1 SGHRS, CDR2 YFSETQ. V was clipped by 2 bases and J by 1 base, with 12 bases between them. This CDR3 is 15 amino acids long. The CDR3 bases are TGCGCCAGCAGCTTAAGAGGGGCAGAGAACACTGAAGCTTTCTTT. It translates to CASSLRGAENTEAFF.

The chain recombines TRBV18 with TRBJ2-2, with a possible D match to TRBD1 (6 bases). Germline V gene lookup returns CDR1 KGHSH and CDR2 LQKENI. Between the trimmed V and J ends, which lost 3 bases and 2 bases, there was a span of 10 bases. There are 15 residues in the CDR3. CDR3 in amino acids: CASSPDSPNTGELFF. CDR3 DNA sequence: TGTGCCAGCTCACCGGACAGCCCCAACACCGGGGAGCTGTTTTTT.

This CDR3 reads CASSFGRTTMDSPLHF. CDR3 DNA: TGCGCCAGCAGCTTCGGGAGAACCACAATGGATTCACCCCTCCACTTT. V gene TRBV5-1 combines with J gene TRBJ1-6; no reliable D call. V was shortened by 2 bases and J by 8 bases, with 17 bases between the two germline ends. Germline V lookup: CDR1 SGHRS, CDR2 YFSETQ. The CDR3 is 16 residues long.

The J gene is TRBJ2-2, the V gene TRBV2; TRBD1 might be the D (5 bases). CDR1 is SNHLY, CDR2 FYNNEI, per germline. CDR3 length equals 15 residues. Trimming shortened V by 3 bases and J by 1 base, and 9 bases separated the two germline ends. The DNA of the CDR3 is TGTGCCAGCAGTGATAGGACAATGAACACCGGGGAGCTGTTTTTT. Encoded protein: CASSDRTMNTGELFF.

V gene TRBV30 combines with J gene TRBJ1-3; no clear D. Germline values: CDR1 GTSNPN, CDR2 SVGIG (reference sequence). The CDR3 has 12 amino acids. V lost 4 bases to trimming and J lost 9 bases, with 13 bases between them. CDR3 region: CAWIPTAGTIYF. The CDR3 DNA is TGTGCCTGGATCCCAACGGCAGGCACCATATATTTT.

The rearrangement links TRBV29-1 to TRBJ2-5; tentatively, D is TRBD1 (6 bases). Germline V gene lookup returns CDR1 SQVTM and CDR2 ANQGSEA. This CDR3 has 11 amino acids. The V end was cut by 7 bases, the J end by 4 bases, with 10 bases between. CDR3 sequence: CSAAQGETQYF. DNA of the CDR3: TGCAGCGCCGCACAGGGAGAGACCCAGTACTTC.

V is TRBV10-2 and J is TRBJ2-7, with 8 bases lining up with TRBD1. This CDR3 contains 13 residues. Germline V gene sequence: CDR1 WSHSY, CDR2 SAAADI. V lost 8 bases and J lost 3; bases outside the gene matches: 6. The CDR3 is CASSTGVNYEQYF. The CDR3, as DNA: TGCGCCAGCTCGACAGGGGTGAACTACGAGCAGTACTTC.

The chain couples TRBV7-8 to TRBJ2-3; 11 positions match TRBD1. V gave up 5 bases and J gave up 3 bases; unmatched junction bases: 7. This CDR3 region has 16 residues. The germline V gene encodes CDR1 SGHVS and CDR2 FQNEAQ. CDR3 in amino acids: CASSPDRGRGTDTQYF. The CDR3 coding sequence is TGTGCCAGCAGCCCGGACAGGGGGCGCGGTACAGATACGCAGTATTTT.

The chain joins TRBV7-6 to TRBJ1-1, with a weak D call TRBD1 (6 bases). V gave up 4 bases and J gave up 2 bases, with 11 bases separating them. The CDR3 has 14 residues. CDR1 is SGHVS, CDR2 FNYEAQ, per germline. CDR3 nucleotides: TGTGCCAGCAGCTCTGGGGGGGGCAACACTGAAGCTTTCTTT. Amino acid sequence: CASSSGGGNTEAFF.

Of note for this clone: The same CDR3 can be traced to other DNA sequences in this sample. The J gene is TRBJ1-3, the V gene TRBV2; perhaps TRBD1 as D (6 bases). V lost 8 bases to trimming and J lost 3 bases, with 8 bases between them. The CDR3 runs to 12 residues. CDR1 is SNHLY, CDR2 FYNNEI, per germline. DNA for the CDR3: TGTGCCAGCTCGGACAGTGGAAACACCATATATTTT. Protein sequence: CASSDSGNTIYF. The full variable domain, completed using reference TRBV2 and TRBJ1-3, is EPEVTQTPSHQVTQMGQEVILRCVPISNHLYFYWYRQILGQKVEFLVSFYNNEISEKSEIFDDQFSVERPDGSNFTLKIRSTKLEDSAMYFCASSDSGNTIYFGEGSWLTVV.

The chain is built from TRBV28 and TRBJ2-7; 9 bases are shared with TRBD1. CDR1 and CDR2 from the germline V gene are MDHEN and SYDVKM. This CDR3 contains 15 residues. V lost 4 bases to trimming and J lost 5 bases; unmatched junction nucleotides: 9. The CDR3 DNA sequence: TGTGCCAGCAGTTACAGGGGGCGCGGACTCCACGAGCAGTACTTC. Translation gives CASSYRGRGLHEQYF.

The chain uses TRBV4-3 and TRBJ1-2; TRBD1 agrees at 7 bases. After removal of 1 base from V and 4 bases from J, the junction contained 12 bases not matched to a gene. In germline, CDR1 is LGHNA, CDR2 YSLEER. This CDR3 region has 17 residues. CDR3 in amino acids: CASSQAPPGGGTYGYTF. The CDR3 DNA is TGCGCCAGCAGCCAAGCCCCCCCAGGAGGGGGCACCTATGGCTACACCTTC.

The chain links TRBV19 to TRBJ2-5; TRBD1 is a possible D gene (6 bases). Germline values: CDR1 LNHDA, CDR2 SQIVND (reference sequence). The CDR3 runs 16 residues. V shed 2 bases and J shed 1 base, with 14 bases lying between them. This chain's CDR3 is CASSITGQSSQETQYF. The CDR3 nucleotides read TGTGCCAGTAGTATAACAGGGCAGTCTTCCCAAGAGACCCAGTACTTC.

The chain employs TRBV19 and TRBJ2-3, with 7 bases fitting TRBD2. This CDR3 region has 16 residues. After removal of 4 bases from V and 1 base from J, the junction contained 8 bases not matched to a gene. Looked up from germline, CDR1 is LNHDA and CDR2 is SQIVND (reference sequence). CDR3 region: CASSNRGAGGTDTQYF. The CDR3, as DNA: TGTGCCAGTAGTAACCGCGGGGCGGGGGGCACAGATACGCAGTATTTT.

Regarding this clone: Other nucleotide sequences in the sample specify the same CDR3. This chain uses TRBV5-4 with TRBJ2-3; the match to TRBD2 covers 12 bases. Trimming took 4 bases from V and 4 from J; bases not matched to a gene: 4. The CDR3 is 15 residues long. Germline-derived CDR1 and CDR2 are SGHNT and YYREEE (reference sequence). This CDR3 is CASSLTSGGSDTQYF. For the CDR3, the DNA is TGTGCCAGCAGCCTCACTAGCGGGGGGTCAGATACGCAGTATTTT.

The CDR3 DNA reads as TGTGCCAGCAGTTACTCTTTCGGGGCTAGGTATGGCTACACCTTC. It yields the protein CASSYSFGARYGYTF. This sequence joins TRBV6-6 and TRBJ1-2; a weak D match, TRBD1 (5 bases). The germline CDR1 and CDR2 sequences are MNHNY and SVGAGI (reference sequence). The CDR3 extends over 15 amino acids. Trimming removed 0 bases at V and 5 bases at J, with 13 bases between.

The genes are TRBV10-3 and TRBJ2-3, with D possibly being TRBD1 (6 bases). The ends were cut back, 4 bases at V and 6 bases at J, with 17 bases in the middle. The CDR3 is 15 amino acids. Germline lookup yields CDR1 ENHRY and CDR2 SYGVKD. The CDR3 region has the DNA TGTGCCATCAGTGCACAGGGCGTTACAACGGATACGCAGTATTTT. It is translated as CAISAQGVTTDTQYF.

The chain is built from TRBV18 and TRBJ1-2; D uncertain. The CDR3 is made up of 15 amino acids. V was trimmed by 5 bases and J by 4 bases, leaving 17 bases between them. Germline V gene sequence: CDR1 KGHSH, CDR2 LQKENI. Written as DNA, the CDR3 is TGTGCCAGCTCATACACAGAGAGGGAAATCTATGGCTACACCTTC. It encodes CASSYTEREIYGYTF.